The entry below gives a single TCR beta chain sequence along with its context. This clonotype turned up a few times. Its antigen is currently not known. No base quality information exists; no much larger clone differs at one position. V loses 4 bases, J loses 7 bases, and the germline ends lie 14 bases apart. The CDR3 starts with the cysteine, ends with the phenylalanine, and has 13 residues. Only CDR3 DNA is held: 39 bases, read in frame from base 1. CDR1 and CDR2 are read off the germline V gene as SGHDN and FVKESK. The data originate from a study of CD8 T cells in ankylosing spondylitis (dated by TCRdb to about 2017). Study-level background: The study profiled T cell receptor beta repertoires in healthy donors and ankylosing spondylitis patients to find disease-linked TCR variants. The full study cohort was made up of 20 to 25 ankylosing spondylitis patients and 108 healthy donors. Peripheral blood samples were taken, and synovial fluid was additionally collected from ankylosing spondylitis patients. General conclusions and limits of the study: Some of the motif variants had been reported before in the synovial fluid and blood of reactive arthritis patients, a finding that suggests common disease-initiation mechanisms. A TCR beta motif of 7 or 8 highly homologous amino acid variants appeared characteristic of blood from ankylosing spondylitis patients. The disease-linked clones showed a CD8+ phenotype and occurred at relatively low frequencies in peripheral blood. The disease-linked clones were reported to be significantly enriched in matched synovial fluid samples from ankylosing spondylitis patients.

The sequencing machine was an Illumina HiSeq 2500. Quantitative 5'-RACE with molecular barcodes was used to prepare TCR beta libraries. Processing in the source paper ran as follows. A new computational method based on a probabilistic model of VDJ rearrangement was used to identify disease-linked TCR variants. Clones were called with MiXCR by TCRdb after fastp trimmed the public reads at Q25, and only in-frame beta chains were retained. One record per CDR3 amino acid sequence lists the most common genes and DNA. TCRdb's processing, not the authors', yielded these V and J calls. The sample data list roughly 440,000 distinct CDR3 sequences, and 17% of these were observed just once. The leading ten clones occupy over 1% of the sample.

The TCR comes from a male donor with ankylosing spondylitis. The rearranged segments are TRBV14 and TRBJ2-7; D gene: possibly TRBD2, on 5 matching bases. Specimen: blood, either unsorted or a sorted T cell fraction (not recorded which). The encoded CDR3 is CASSPFGPGEQYF. At the DNA level, the sequence is TGTGCCAGCAGCCCCTTTGGGCCGGGGGAGCAGTACTTC.